A single sample gave rise to the 3 T cell receptor beta chains below, sequenced in a study of regulatory T cells in long-lasting Graves disease. The time point is: persistent/refractory GD, antithyroid drugs over 5 years with positive TRAb. Following extraction of RNA from PBMCs, that RNA was used to make the TCR library. CDR3-region Arm-PCR and iRepertoire HTBI primers produced the TCR beta libraries. TCRdb passed the multiplex PCR reads through MiXCR, listing each CDR3 protein once. The sample records a few hundred thousand distinct CDR3 sequences, roughly 20% being singletons. The source was peripheral blood mononuclear cells (PBMCs), collected when the disease was refractory, from a patient treated with antithyroid drugs. These TCRs come from a woman in her thirties or forties with Graves disease.

This clonotype was recorded many times. The chain combines TRBV12-3 or TRBV12-4 with TRBJ2-5; D remains ambiguous. V was trimmed by 4 bases and J by 1 base, leaving 4 bases between them. The CDR3 has 12 residues. This CDR3 reads CASSWSQETQYF. CDR3 coding DNA: TGTGCCAGCAGTTGGAGCCAAGAGACCCAGTACTTC.

V and J are TRBV3-1 and TRBJ2-1, with TRBD2 matching over 8 bases. The CDR3 runs to 13 residues. Germline-derived CDR1 and CDR2 are LGHDT and YNNKEL (reference sequence). V shed 4 bases, J shed 4 bases, and the junction held 0 bases outside the gene matches. CDR3 nucleotides: TGTGCCAGCAGCCCGGGAGGGTACAATGAGCAGTTCTTC. The encoded protein is CASSPGGYNEQFF.

This clonotype was observed many times. The chain joins TRBV12-3 or TRBV12-4 to TRBJ2-7; 11 positions match TRBD2. This CDR3 contains 14 residues. Trimming at V came to 1 base and at J to 6 bases, leaving 2 bases not matched to a gene. CDR3 coding DNA: TGTGCCAGCAGTTTAGGTAGCGGGAGGGTCGAGCAGTACTTC. Translation: CASSLGSGRVEQYF.